The clone carrying this T cell receptor (beta chain) was detected a few times. The V end lost 2 bases, the J end lost 6 bases, and 8 bases lay between the germline ends. The CDR3 spans 13 residues. The germline V gene encodes CDR1 MNHEY and CDR2 SMNVEV (reference sequence). Sequenced by immunoSEQ multiplex PCR; TCRdb stores in-frame clones only, minus some. The repertoire consists of approximately 30,000 clones, with over 85% occurring once and the leading ten covering roughly 2.9%. The sample belongs to a study of T cells in localized non-small cell lung cancer. The chain uses TRBV27 and TRBJ1-5; D is undetermined. Material: peripheral blood, obtained before any cancer treatment. This clonotype originated in a woman between 18 and 55 years old with stage I lung adenocarcinoma. CDR3 in DNA: TGTGCCAGCAGTTTAAATTGGGGTCAGCCCCAGCATTTT. It codes for CASSLNWGQPQHF.